One and the same sample provided the 23 T cell receptor beta chains below, sequenced in a study of T cell responses to AZD1222 COVID-19 vaccine. Some clones are missing from TCRdb's copy, which holds only in-frame ones; the method was immunoSEQ multiplex PCR. The table includes about 99,000 clones, about 85% detected once. Specimen: peripheral blood, collected on day 0 of AZD1222 vaccination. Source of these receptors: an adult in good health.

In its sample, this clone was seen a few times. The chain recombines TRBV5-1 with TRBJ1-6; 7 nucleotides align to TRBD1. The CDR3 is made up of 15 amino acids. After removal of 1 base from V and 6 bases from J, the junction contained 4 bases not matched to a gene. Per the germline V gene, CDR1 is SGHRS and CDR2 is YFSETQ. The CDR3 DNA reads TGCGCCAGCAGCTTGATAAACAGGGGTAATTCACCCCTCCACTTT. This encodes CASSLINRGNSPLHF.

V usage is TRBV9 and J usage is TRBJ1-6, with D perhaps matching TRBD1 (6 bases). V was pared by 2 bases and J by 8 bases, with 14 bases between. CDR1 is SGDLS, CDR2 YYNGEE, per germline. This CDR3 region has 15 residues. The CDR3 spells CASSVSQGRDSPLHF. CDR3 in DNA: TGTGCCAGCAGCGTTTCACAGGGAAGGGATTCACCCCTCCACTTT.

This chain uses TRBV7-6 with TRBJ1-3; D ambiguous. Germline V lookup: CDR1 SGHVS, CDR2 FNYEAQ. The CDR3 covers 13 residues. Trimming shortened V by 3 bases and J by 4 bases, and 7 bases separated the two germline ends. CDR3 loop: CASSFGRGNTIYF. CDR3 nucleotides: TGTGCCAGCAGCTTTGGTAGGGGAAACACCATATATTTT.

CDR3 in amino acids: CASSPNIFYNEQFF. Written as DNA, the CDR3 is TGTGCCAGCAGTCCCAACATCTTCTACAATGAGCAGTTCTTC. The chain employs TRBV27 and TRBJ2-1; no clear D gene. Germline CDR1 reads MNHEY; CDR2 reads SMNVEV (reference sequence). V lost 5 bases and J 3 bases, leaving 11 bases between the germline ends. The CDR3 extends over 14 amino acids.

This clone was detected only once. The V call is TRBV4-3, the J call TRBJ1-2; 7 bases map to TRBD1. CDR1 is LGHNA and CDR2 is YSLEER in the germline V gene. CDR3 length: 16 residues. With 0 bases clipped from V and 5 bases from J, the junction kept 9 bases outside the gene matches. The CDR3 sequence: CASSQDPGQPAYGYTF. CDR3 DNA: TGCGCCAGCAGCCAAGATCCGGGACAGCCCGCATATGGCTACACCTTC.

This rearrangement joins TRBV12-3 or TRBV12-4 to TRBJ2-1, with TRBD2 identical over 8 bases. The trim removed 9 bases at V and 10 bases at J, leaving 5 bases unmatched. The CDR3 has 11 residues. The CDR3 nucleotides read TGTGCCAGGAATAGCGGGAAGGAGCAGTTCTTC. Amino acid sequence: CARNSGKEQFF.

The V and J genes are TRBV10-3 and TRBJ2-3; TRBD2 matches 7 bases. This CDR3 has 15 amino acids. The germline V gene encodes CDR1 ENHRY and CDR2 SYGVKD. V lost 8 bases, J lost 2 bases, and 10 bases stayed unmatched. The CDR3 coding sequence is TGTGCCATCCAGCAGGCGGGAGCGAACACAGATACGCAGTATTTT. Translated, it gives CAIQQAGANTDTQYF.

This clone was picked up one time. The rearrangement joins TRBV3-1 (or the pseudogene TRBV3-2) to TRBJ1-2; weak D call: TRBD1 (6 bases). V lost 2 bases and J lost 7, with 14 bases in between. CDR1 LGHDT and CDR2 YNNKEL come from the germline V gene (reference sequence). CDR3 size: 14 residues. The CDR3 loop reads CASSQLDVGGGYTF. The CDR3 DNA sequence: TGTGCCAGCAGCCAATTGGACGTAGGGGGTGGCTACACCTTC.

The chain combines TRBV7-2 with TRBJ2-3; 11 positions match TRBD2. Germline V lookup: CDR1 SGHTA, CDR2 FQGNSA. The CDR3 sequence is 18 residues long. Unmatched junction bases numbered 18, after V lost 6 bases and J lost 7 bases. CDR3 protein: CASRPTSGARRRSNTQYF. CDR3 DNA sequence: TGTGCCAGCAGACCGACTAGCGGGGCCCGGCGCCGTTCAAATACGCAGTATTTT.

To note about this clone: Other nucleotide sequences in the sample specify the same CDR3. The chain joins TRBV2 to TRBJ2-3, with unresolved D. The germline V and J ends were trimmed by 3 bases and 3 bases, with 1 base remaining between them. Germline V lookup: CDR1 SNHLY, CDR2 FYNNEI. CDR3 length: 11 amino acids. The CDR3 sequence: CASSETDTQYF. The CDR3, as DNA: TGTGCCAGCAGTGAGACAGATACGCAGTATTTT.

The table lists this clone with a count of one. The same CDR3 also results from other DNA sequences found in this sample. V gene TRBV28 combines with J gene TRBJ1-1; D is undetermined. Trimming stripped 5 bases from V and 0 bases from J, with 7 bases between. The germline CDR1 and CDR2 sequences are MDHEN and SYDVKM. The CDR3 is 13 residues long. CDR3 amino acids: CASSPSMNTEAFF. For the CDR3, the DNA is TGTGCCAGCAGTCCAAGTATGAACACTGAAGCTTTCTTT. The full variable domain, with the rest looked up from reference TRBV28 and TRBJ1-1, is DVKVTQSSRYLVKRTGEKVFLECVQDMDHENMFWYRQDPGLGLRLIYFSYDVKMKEKGDIPEGYSVSREKKERFSLILESASTNQTSMYLCASSPSMNTEAFFGQGTRLTVV.

This chain links TRBV3-1 (or the pseudogene TRBV3-2) with TRBJ1-4, with a possible D match to TRBD1 (6 bases). The CDR3 totals 14 residues. V was cut by 5 bases and J by 8 bases, with 15 bases left in between. From germline, CDR1 is LGHDT and CDR2 YNNKEL (reference sequence). The CDR3 here is CASSGRQAGEKLFF. CDR3 nucleotide sequence: TGTGCCAGCAGCGGGCGACAGGCGGGAGAAAAACTGTTTTTT.

The chain joins TRBV19 to TRBJ1-5; TRBD1 is a possible D gene (5 bases). Germline CDR1 LNHDA, CDR2 SQIVND (reference sequence). The CDR3 consists of 15 residues. Trimming took 1 base from V and 3 from J, leaving 10 bases between them. The CDR3 sequence: CASSIVGTLNQPQHF. CDR3 DNA: TGTGCCAGTAGTATAGTGGGGACTCTCAATCAGCCCCAGCATTTT.

The DNA of the CDR3 is TGTGCCAGCAGCTTGGGCCTAGCGGGGCAAGAGACCCAGTACTTC. This gives the protein CASSLGLAGQETQYF. The J gene is TRBJ2-5, the V gene TRBV5-6; 9 positions match TRBD2. V dropped 0 bases and J dropped 2; count of bases not matched to a gene: 2. Germline V gene sequence: CDR1 SGHDT, CDR2 YYEEEE. This CDR3 has 15 amino acids.

V and J are TRBV9 and TRBJ1-5; D unresolved. Germline loops: CDR1 SGDLS, CDR2 YYNGEE. V was cut by 1 base and J by 7 bases, with 15 bases left in between. This CDR3 has 15 amino acids. The CDR3 here is CASSVSPSGAQPQHF. The CDR3 DNA follows: TGTGCCAGCAGCGTATCCCCGAGCGGAGCCCAGCCCCAGCATTTT.

This chain's CDR3 is CASGPGQKNTEAFF. In DNA form, the CDR3 reads TGTGCTAGTGGACCGGGACAGAAGAACACTGAAGCTTTCTTT. The genes are TRBV12-5 and TRBJ1-1; 7 bases map to TRBD1. The ends lost 6 bases at V and 1 base at J; junction bases unmatched: 5. CDR1 is LGHNT, CDR2 FRNRAP, per germline. The length of the CDR3 is 14 residues. Full variable domain (missing parts from reference TRBV12-5 and TRBJ1-1): DARVTQTPRHKVTEMGQEVTMRCQPILGHNTVFWYRQTMMQGLELLAYFRNRAPLDDSGMPKDRFSAEMPDATLATLKIQPSEPRDSAVYFCASGPGQKNTEAFFGQGTRLTVV.

The chain employs TRBV20-1 and TRBJ1-5; no definite D call. The CDR3 runs to 12 residues. Germline loops: CDR1 DFQATT, CDR2 SNEGSKA (reference sequence). The V end lost 3 bases, the J end lost 7 bases, and 10 bases lay between the germline ends. CDR3 protein: CSASFGRQPQHF. For the CDR3, the DNA is TGCAGTGCTAGTTTCGGTCGCCAGCCCCAGCATTTT.

The V call is TRBV25-1, the J call TRBJ1-3; D is unclear. V gave up 1 base and J gave up 2 bases, with 9 bases separating them. CDR3 length equals 15 residues. Germline lookup yields CDR1 MGHDK and CDR2 SYGVNS. The DNA of the CDR3 is TGTGCCAGCAGTGAATCTGGCAGTCCTGGAAACACCATATATTTT. This translates into CASSESGSPGNTIYF.

The rearrangement links TRBV29-1 to TRBJ1-3; D is unresolved. The V gene lost 7 bases and the J gene lost 0 bases, with 10 bases spanning the gap. Per germline, CDR1 SQVTM and CDR2 ANQGSEA. The CDR3 is 13 residues long. The CDR3 bases are TGCAGCGCCCGGGCGACCTCTGGAAACACCATATATTTT. Encoded protein: CSARATSGNTIYF.

This chain uses TRBV28 with TRBJ2-5; no definite D call. The CDR3 is 13 amino acids. With 3 bases removed from V and 5 bases from J, the gap between germline ends came to 10 bases. Germline loops: CDR1 MDHEN, CDR2 SYDVKM. The DNA of the CDR3 is TGTGCCAGCAGTTTCGTAATACAGGAGACCCAGTACTTC. It encodes CASSFVIQETQYF.

The chain links TRBV5-5 to TRBJ1-5, with D tentatively TRBD1 (5 bases). Germline lookup yields CDR1 SGHKS and CDR2 YYEKEE (reference sequence). This CDR3 comprises 14 residues. Trimming removed 2 bases at V and 7 bases at J, with 13 bases between. The CDR3 nucleotides are TGTGCCAGCAGCTTCGGACATTCAGGCCAGCCCCAGCATTTT. Translating gives CASSFGHSGQPQHF. The variable domain in full, completed from reference TRBV5-5 and TRBJ1-5, reads DAGVTQSPTHLIKTRGQQVTLRCSPISGHKSVSWYQQVLGQGPQFIFQYYEKEERGRGNFPDRFSARQFPNYSSELNVNALLLGDSALYLCASSFGHSGQPQHFGDGTRLSIL.

The J gene is TRBJ1-1, the V gene TRBV12-3 or TRBV12-4; D is unclear. V was shortened by 3 bases and J by 2 bases, with 7 bases between the two germline ends. The CDR3 runs to 13 residues. CDR3 nucleotide sequence: TGTGCCAGCAGTTTGGGCGGCAACACTGAAGCTTTCTTT. It encodes CASSLGGNTEAFF.

The rearrangement links TRBV29-1 to TRBJ2-2; D is perhaps TRBD2 (6 bases). Germline assignment: CDR1 SQVTM and CDR2 ANQGSEA. This CDR3 region has 16 residues. V lost 1 base, J lost 2 bases, and 14 bases lay in between. The CDR3 loop is CSVEGRGGSNTGELFF. The CDR3 coding sequence is TGCAGCGTTGAAGGACGCGGAGGGTCAAACACCGGGGAGCTGTTTTTT.